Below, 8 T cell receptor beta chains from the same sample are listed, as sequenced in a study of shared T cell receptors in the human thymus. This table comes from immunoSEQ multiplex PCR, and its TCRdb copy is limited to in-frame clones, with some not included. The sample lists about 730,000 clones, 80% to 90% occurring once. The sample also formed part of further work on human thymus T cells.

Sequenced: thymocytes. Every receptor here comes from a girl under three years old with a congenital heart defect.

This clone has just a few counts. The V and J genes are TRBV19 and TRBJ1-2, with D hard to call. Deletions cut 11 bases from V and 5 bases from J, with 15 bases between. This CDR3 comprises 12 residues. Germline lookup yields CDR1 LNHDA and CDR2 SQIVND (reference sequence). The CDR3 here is CACRTGRYGYTF. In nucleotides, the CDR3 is TGTGCCTGCCGGACTGGGAGGTATGGCTACACCTTC. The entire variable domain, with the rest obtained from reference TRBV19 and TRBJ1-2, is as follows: DGGITQSPKYLFRKEGQNVTLSCEQNLNHDAMYWYRQDPGQGLRLIYYSQIVNDFQKGDIAEGYSVSREKKESFPLTVTSAQKNPTAFYLCACRTGRYGYTFGSGTRLTVV.

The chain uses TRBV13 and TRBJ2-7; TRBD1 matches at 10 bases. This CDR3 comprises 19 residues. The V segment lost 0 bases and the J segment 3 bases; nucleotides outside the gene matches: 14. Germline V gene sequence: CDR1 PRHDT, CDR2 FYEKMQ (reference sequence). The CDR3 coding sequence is TGTGCCAGCAGCTTAGGTCCGGACCCACCGGGACAGGGGAACTACGAGCAGTACTTC. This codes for CASSLGPDPPGQGNYEQYF.

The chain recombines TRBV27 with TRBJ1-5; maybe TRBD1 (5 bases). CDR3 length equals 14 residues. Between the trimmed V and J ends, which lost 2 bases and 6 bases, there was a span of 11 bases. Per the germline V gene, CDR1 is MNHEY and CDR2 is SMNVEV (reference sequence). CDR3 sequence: CASSLRGSIQPQHF. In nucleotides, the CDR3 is TGTGCCAGCAGTTTAAGGGGTTCCATTCAGCCCCAGCATTTT.

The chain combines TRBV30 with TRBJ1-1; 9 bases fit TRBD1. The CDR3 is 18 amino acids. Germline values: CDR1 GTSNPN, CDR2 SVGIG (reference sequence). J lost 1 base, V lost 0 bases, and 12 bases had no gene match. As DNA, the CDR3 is TGTGCCTGGAGTGTACACTCGGGACAGGGCATTAAGAACACTGAAGCTTTCTTT. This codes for CAWSVHSGQGIKNTEAFF.

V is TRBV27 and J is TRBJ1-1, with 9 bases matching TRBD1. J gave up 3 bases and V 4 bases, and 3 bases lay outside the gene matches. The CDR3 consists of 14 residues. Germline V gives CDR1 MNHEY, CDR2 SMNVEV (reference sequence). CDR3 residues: CASSSDRGYTEAFF. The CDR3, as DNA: TGTGCCAGCAGTTCGGACAGGGGATACACTGAAGCTTTCTTT.

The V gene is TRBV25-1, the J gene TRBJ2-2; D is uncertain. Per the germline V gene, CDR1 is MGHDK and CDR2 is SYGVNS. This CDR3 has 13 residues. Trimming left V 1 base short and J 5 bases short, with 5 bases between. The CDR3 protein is CASSESATGELFF. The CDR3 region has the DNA TGTGCCAGCAGTGAATCCGCGACCGGGGAGCTGTTTTTT.

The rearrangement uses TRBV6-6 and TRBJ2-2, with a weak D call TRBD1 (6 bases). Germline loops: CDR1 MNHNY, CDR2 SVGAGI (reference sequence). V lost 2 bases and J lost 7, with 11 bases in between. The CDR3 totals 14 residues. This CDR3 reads CASSYHRVGGELFF. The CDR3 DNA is TGTGCCAGCAGTTACCACAGGGTCGGCGGGGAGCTGTTTTTT.

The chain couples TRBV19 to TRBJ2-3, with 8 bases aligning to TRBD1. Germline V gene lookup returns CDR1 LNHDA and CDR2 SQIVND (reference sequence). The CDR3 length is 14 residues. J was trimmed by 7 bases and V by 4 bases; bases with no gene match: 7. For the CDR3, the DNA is TGTGCCAGTAGTACCGGACAGGGTTCGAATACGCAGTATTTT. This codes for CASSTGQGSNTQYF.